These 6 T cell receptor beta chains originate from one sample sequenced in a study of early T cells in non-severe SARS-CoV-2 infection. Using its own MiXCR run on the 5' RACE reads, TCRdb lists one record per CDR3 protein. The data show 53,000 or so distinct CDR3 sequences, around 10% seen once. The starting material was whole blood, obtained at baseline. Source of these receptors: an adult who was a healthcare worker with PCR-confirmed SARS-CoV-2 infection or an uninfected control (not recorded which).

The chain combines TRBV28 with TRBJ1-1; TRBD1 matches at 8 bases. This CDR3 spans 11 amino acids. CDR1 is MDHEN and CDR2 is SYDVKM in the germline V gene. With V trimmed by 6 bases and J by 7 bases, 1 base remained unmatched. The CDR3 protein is CASRTGVEAFF. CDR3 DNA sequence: TGTGCCAGCAGGACAGGGGTTGAAGCTTTCTTT.

The chain's CDR3 is CASRKGGIGEKLFF. CDR3 bases: TGTGCCAGCAGAAAAGGGGGAATTGGAGAAAAACTGTTTTTT. The V call is TRBV28, the J call TRBJ1-4; D possibly corresponds to TRBD1 (6 bases). This CDR3 is 14 amino acids long. Trimming shortened V by 6 bases and J by 8 bases, and 16 bases separated the two germline ends. Germline V CDR1 and CDR2: MDHEN, SYDVKM.

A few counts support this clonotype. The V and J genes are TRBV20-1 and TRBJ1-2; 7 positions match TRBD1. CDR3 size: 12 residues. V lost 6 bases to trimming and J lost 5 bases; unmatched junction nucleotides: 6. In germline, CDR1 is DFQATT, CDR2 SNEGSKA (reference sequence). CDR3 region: CSAKTGNYGYTF. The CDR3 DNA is TGCAGTGCAAAGACAGGGAATTATGGCTACACCTTC.

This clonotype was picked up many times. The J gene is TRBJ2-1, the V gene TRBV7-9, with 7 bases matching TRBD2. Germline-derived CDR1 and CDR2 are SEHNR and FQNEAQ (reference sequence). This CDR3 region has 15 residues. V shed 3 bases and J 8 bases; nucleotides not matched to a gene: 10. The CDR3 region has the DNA TGTGCCAGCAGCTTTCGGGCGGGAGTATCCCATGAGCAGTTCTTC. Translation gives CASSFRAGVSHEQFF.

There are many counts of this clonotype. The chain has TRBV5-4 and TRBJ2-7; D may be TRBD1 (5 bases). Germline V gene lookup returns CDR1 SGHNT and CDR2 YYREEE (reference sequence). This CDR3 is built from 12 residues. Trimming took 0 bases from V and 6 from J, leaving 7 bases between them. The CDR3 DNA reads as TGTGCCAGCAGCTTGGCAGGGTTCGAGCAGTACTTC. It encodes CASSLAGFEQYF.

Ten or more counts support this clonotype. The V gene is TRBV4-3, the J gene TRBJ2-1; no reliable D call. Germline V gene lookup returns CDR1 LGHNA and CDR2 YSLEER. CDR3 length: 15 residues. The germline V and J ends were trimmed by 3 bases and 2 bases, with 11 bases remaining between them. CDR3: CASSHDAVPYNEQFF. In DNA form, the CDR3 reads TGCGCCAGCAGCCACGACGCGGTACCCTACAATGAGCAGTTCTTC.